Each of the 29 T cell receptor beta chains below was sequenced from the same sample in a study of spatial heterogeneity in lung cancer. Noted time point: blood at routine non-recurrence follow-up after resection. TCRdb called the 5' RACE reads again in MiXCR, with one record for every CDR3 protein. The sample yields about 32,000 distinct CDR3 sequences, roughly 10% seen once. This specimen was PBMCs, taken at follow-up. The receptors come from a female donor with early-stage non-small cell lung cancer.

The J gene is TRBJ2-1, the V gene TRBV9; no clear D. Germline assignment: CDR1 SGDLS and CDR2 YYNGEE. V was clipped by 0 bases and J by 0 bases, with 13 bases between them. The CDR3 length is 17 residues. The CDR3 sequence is CASSVAGSPSSYNEQFF. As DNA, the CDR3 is TGTGCCAGCAGCGTAGCCGGGTCCCCTAGCTCCTACAATGAGCAGTTCTTC.

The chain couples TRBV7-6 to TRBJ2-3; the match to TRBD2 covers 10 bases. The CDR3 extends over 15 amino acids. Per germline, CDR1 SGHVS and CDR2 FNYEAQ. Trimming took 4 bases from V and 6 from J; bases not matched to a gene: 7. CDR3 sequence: CASSSPSGGVDTQYF. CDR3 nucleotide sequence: TGTGCCAGCAGCTCCCCCAGCGGGGGGGTGGATACGCAGTATTTT.

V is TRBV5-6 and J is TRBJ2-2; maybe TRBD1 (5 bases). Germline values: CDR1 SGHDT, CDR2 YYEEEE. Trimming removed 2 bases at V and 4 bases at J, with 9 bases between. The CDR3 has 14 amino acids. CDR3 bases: TGTGCCAGCAGCTTCGGACAACCCACCGGGGAGCTGTTTTTT. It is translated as CASSFGQPTGELFF.

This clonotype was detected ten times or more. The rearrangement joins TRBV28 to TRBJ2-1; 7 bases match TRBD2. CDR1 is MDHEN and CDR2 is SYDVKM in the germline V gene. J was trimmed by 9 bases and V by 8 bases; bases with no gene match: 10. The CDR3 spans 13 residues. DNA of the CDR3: TGTGCCAGCGGACTAGATGGGTTAAGTGAGCAGTTCTTC. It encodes CASGLDGLSEQFF.

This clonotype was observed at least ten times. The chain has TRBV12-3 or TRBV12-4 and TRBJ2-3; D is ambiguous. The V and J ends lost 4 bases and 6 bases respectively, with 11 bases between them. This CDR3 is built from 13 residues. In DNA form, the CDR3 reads TGTGCCAGCAGTTCCCCCTCCCGGGATACGCAGTATTTT. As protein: CASSSPSRDTQYF.

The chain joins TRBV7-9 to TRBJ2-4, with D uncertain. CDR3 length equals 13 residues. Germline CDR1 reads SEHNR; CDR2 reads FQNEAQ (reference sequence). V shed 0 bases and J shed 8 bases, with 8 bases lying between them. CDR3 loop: CASSLAGRDIQYF. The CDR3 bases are TGTGCCAGCAGCTTAGCGGGCCGGGACATTCAGTACTTC.

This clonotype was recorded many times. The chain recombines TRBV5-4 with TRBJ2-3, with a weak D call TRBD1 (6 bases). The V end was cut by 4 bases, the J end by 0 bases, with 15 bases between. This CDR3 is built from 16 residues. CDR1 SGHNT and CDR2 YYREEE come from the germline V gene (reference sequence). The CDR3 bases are TGTGCCAGCAGCCCCCGGGACACACCCAGCACAGATACGCAGTATTTT. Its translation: CASSPRDTPSTDTQYF.

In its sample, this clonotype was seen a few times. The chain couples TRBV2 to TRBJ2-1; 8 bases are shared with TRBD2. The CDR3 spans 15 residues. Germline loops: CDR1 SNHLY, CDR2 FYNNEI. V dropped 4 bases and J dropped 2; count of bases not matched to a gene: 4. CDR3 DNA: TGTGCCAGCAGTGCAGGTAGCGGGGCCTACAATGAGCAGTTCTTC. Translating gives CASSAGSGAYNEQFF.

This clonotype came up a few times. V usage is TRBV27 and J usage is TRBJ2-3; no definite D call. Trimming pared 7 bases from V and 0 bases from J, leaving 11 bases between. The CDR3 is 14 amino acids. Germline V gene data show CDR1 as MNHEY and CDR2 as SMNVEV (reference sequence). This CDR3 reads CASTPLGSTDTQYF. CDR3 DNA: TGTGCCAGCACCCCCCTCGGGAGCACAGATACGCAGTATTTT.

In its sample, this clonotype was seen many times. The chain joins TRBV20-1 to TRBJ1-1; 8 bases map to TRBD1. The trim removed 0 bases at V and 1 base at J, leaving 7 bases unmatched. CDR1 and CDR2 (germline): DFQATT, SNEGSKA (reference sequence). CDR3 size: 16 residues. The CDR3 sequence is CSARDFRDRRNTEAFF. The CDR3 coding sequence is TGCAGTGCTAGAGACTTTCGGGACAGGAGGAACACTGAAGCTTTCTTT.

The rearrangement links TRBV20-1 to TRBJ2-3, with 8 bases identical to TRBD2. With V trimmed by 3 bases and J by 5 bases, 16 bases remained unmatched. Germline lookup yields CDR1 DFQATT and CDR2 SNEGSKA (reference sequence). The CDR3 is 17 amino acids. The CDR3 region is CSASKFLAGPQGDTQYF. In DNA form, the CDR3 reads TGCAGTGCTAGCAAATTCCTAGCGGGCCCCCAGGGAGATACGCAGTATTTT.

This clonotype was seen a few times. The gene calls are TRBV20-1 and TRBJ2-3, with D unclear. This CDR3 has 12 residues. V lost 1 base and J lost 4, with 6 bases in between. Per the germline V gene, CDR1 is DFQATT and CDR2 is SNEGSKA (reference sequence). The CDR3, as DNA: TGCAGTGCTAGAGCCCTGGCAGATACGCAGTATTTT. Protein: CSARALADTQYF.

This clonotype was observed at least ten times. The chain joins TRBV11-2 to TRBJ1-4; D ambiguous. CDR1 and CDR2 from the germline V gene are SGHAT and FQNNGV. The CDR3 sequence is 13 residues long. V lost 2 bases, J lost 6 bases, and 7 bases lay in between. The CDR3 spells CASSLSTDEKLFF. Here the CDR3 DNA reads TGTGCCAGCAGCTTAAGTACGGATGAAAAACTGTTTTTT.

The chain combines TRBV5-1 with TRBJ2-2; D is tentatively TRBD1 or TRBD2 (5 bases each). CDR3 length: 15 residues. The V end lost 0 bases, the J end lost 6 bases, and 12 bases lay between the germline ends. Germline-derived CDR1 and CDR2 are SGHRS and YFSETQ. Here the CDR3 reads CASSLVTGAAGELFF. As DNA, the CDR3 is TGCGCCAGCAGCTTGGTTACCGGGGCGGCCGGGGAGCTGTTTTTT.

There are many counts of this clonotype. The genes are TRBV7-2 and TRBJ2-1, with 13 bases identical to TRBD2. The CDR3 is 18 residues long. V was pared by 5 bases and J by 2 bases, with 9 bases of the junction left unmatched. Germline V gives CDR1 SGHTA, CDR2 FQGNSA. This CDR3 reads CASSPGTSGASAYNEQFF. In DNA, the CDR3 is TGTGCCAGCAGCCCCGGGACTAGCGGGGCCTCCGCCTACAATGAGCAGTTCTTC. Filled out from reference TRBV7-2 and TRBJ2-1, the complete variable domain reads GAGVSQSPSNKVTEKGKDVELRCDPISGHTALYWYRQSLGQGLEFLIYFQGNSAPDKSGLPSDRFSAERTGGSVSTLTIQRTQQEDSAVYLCASSPGTSGASAYNEQFFGPGTRLTVL.

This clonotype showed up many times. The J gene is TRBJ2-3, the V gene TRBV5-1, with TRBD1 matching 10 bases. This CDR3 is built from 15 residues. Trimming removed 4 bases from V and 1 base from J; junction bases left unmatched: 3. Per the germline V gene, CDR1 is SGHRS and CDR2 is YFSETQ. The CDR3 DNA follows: TGCGCCAGCAGCCCCGGGACAGGGGGCACAGATACGCAGTATTTT. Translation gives CASSPGTGGTDTQYF.

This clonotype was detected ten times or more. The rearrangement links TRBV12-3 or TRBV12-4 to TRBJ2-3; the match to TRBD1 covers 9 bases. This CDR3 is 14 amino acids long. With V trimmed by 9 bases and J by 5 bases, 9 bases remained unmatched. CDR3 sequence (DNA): TGTGCCAGTTACGGACAGGGGTCGGGAGATACGCAGTATTTT. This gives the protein CASYGQGSGDTQYF.

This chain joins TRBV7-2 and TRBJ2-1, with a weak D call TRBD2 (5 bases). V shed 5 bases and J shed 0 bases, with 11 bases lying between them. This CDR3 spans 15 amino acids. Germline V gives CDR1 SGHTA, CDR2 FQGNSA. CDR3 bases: TGTGCCAGCAGCAGTGAGCGGAGCTCCTACAATGAGCAGTTCTTC. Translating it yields CASSSERSSYNEQFF.

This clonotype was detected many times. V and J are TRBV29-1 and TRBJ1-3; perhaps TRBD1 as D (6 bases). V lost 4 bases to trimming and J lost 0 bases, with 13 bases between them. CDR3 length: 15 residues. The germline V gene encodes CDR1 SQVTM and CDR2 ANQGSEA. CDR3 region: CSVVEGGTSGNTIYF. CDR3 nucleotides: TGCAGCGTTGTTGAAGGGGGAACCTCTGGAAACACCATATATTTT. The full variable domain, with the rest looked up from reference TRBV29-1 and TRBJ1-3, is SAVISQKPSRDICQRGTSLTIQCQVDSQVTMMFWYRQQPGQSLTLIATANQGSEATYESGFVIDKFPISRPNLTFSTLTVSNMSPEDSSIYLCSVVEGGTSGNTIYFGEGSWLTVV.

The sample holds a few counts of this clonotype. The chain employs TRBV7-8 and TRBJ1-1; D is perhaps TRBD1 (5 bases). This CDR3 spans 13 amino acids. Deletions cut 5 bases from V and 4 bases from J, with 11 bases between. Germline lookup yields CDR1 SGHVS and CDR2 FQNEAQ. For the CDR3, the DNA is TGTGCCAGCAGCCCCTCGGGGCTCACTGAAGCTTTCTTT. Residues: CASSPSGLTEAFF. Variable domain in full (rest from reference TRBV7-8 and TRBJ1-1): GAGVSQSPRYKVAKRGQDVALRCDPISGHVSLFWYQQALGQGPEFLTYFQNEAQLDKSGLPSDRFFAERPEGSVSTLKIQRTQQEDSAVYLCASSPSGLTEAFFGQGTRLTVV.

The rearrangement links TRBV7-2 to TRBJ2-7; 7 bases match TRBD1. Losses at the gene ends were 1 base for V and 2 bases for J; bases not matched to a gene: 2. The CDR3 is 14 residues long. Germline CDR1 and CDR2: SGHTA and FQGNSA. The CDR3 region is CASSLGQGAYEQYF. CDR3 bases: TGTGCCAGCAGCTTAGGACAGGGTGCCTACGAGCAGTACTTC.

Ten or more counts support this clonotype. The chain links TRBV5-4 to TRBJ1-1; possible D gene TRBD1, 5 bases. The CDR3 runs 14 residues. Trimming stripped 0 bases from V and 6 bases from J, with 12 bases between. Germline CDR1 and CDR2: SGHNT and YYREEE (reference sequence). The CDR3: CASSLAGGRAEAFF. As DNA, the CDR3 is TGTGCCAGCAGCTTGGCCGGGGGTAGGGCTGAAGCTTTCTTT. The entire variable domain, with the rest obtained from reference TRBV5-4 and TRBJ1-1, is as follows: ETGVTQSPTHLIKTRGQQVTLRCSSQSGHNTVSWYQQALGQGPQFIFQYYREEENGRGNFPPRFSGLQFPNYSSELNVNALELDDSALYLCASSLAGGRAEAFFGQGTRLTVV.

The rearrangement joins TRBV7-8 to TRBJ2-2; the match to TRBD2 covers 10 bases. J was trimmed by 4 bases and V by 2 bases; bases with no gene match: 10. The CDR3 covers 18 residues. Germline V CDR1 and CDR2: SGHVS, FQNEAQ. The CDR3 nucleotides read TGTGCCAGCAGCTTAATATGGACAGCGGGGGGGCCCACCGGGGAGCTGTTTTTT. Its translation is CASSLIWTAGGPTGELFF.

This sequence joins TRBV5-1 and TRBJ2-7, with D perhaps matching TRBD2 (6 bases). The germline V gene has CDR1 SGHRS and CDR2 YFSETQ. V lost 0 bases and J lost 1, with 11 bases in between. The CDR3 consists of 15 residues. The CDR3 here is CASSLAAGGSYEQYF. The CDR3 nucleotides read TGCGCCAGCAGCTTGGCTGCCGGGGGATCCTACGAGCAGTACTTC.

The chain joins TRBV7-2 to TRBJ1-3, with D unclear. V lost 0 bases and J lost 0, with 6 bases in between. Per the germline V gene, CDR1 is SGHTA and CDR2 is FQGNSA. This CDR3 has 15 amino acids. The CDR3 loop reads CASSLAKPSGNTIYF. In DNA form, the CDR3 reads TGTGCCAGCAGCTTAGCTAAACCCTCTGGAAACACCATATATTTT.

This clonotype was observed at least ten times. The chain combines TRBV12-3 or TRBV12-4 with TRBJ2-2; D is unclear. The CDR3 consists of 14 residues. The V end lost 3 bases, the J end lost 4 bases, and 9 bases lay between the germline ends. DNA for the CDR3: TGTGCCAGCAGTTTCTTAATCGCCACCGGGGAGCTGTTTTTT. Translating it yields CASSFLIATGELFF.

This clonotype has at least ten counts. This chain's CDR3 is CASSMTLAGGLYNEQFF. CDR3 bases: TGTGCCAGTAGTATGACACTAGCGGGGGGACTCTACAATGAGCAGTTCTTC. The chain has TRBV19 and TRBJ2-1, with TRBD2 matching 12 bases. The CDR3 is 17 amino acids. Germline V gene data show CDR1 as LNHDA and CDR2 as SQIVND (reference sequence). Germline trimming cut 3 bases from V and 3 bases from J; bases unmatched to any gene: 6.

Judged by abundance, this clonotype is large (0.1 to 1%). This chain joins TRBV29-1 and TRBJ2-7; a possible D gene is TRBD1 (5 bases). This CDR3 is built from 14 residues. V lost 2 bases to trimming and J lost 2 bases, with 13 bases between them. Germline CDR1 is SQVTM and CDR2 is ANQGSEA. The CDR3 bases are TGCAGCGTTGAAAAGGAAACGGACACCTACGAGCAGTACTTC. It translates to CSVEKETDTYEQYF.

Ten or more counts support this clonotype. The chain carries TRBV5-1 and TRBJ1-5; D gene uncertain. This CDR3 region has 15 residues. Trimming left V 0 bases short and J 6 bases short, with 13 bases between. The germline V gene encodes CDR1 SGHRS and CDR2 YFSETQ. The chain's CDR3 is CASSLDGVTGQPQHF. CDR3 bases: TGCGCCAGCAGCTTGGACGGGGTTACGGGTCAGCCCCAGCATTTT.